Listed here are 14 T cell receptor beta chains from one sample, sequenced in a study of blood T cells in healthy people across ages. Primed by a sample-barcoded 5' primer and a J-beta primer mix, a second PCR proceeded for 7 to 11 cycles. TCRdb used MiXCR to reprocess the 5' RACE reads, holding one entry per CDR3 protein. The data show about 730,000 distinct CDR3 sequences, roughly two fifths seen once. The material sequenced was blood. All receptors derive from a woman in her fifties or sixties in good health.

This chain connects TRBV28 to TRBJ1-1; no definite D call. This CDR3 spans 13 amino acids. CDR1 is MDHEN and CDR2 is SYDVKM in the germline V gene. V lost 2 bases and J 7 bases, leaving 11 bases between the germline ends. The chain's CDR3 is CASSLKPNLEAFF. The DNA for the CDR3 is TGTGCCAGCAGTTTAAAGCCCAACCTTGAAGCTTTCTTT. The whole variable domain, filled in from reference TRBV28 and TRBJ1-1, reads DVKVTQSSRYLVKRTGEKVFLECVQDMDHENMFWYRQDPGLGLRLIYFSYDVKMKEKGDIPEGYSVSREKKERFSLILESASTNQTSMYLCASSLKPNLEAFFGQGTRLTVV.

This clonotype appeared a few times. CDR3 bases: TGCAGTGCTAGATTGGGGGCGGTGGACGGCTACACCTTC. It specifies CSARLGAVDGYTF. The chain couples TRBV20-1 to TRBJ1-2; D is perhaps TRBD1 (6 bases). V lost 2 bases and J lost 8, with 15 bases in between. This CDR3 region has 13 residues. The germline CDR1 and CDR2 sequences are DFQATT and SNEGSKA (reference sequence).

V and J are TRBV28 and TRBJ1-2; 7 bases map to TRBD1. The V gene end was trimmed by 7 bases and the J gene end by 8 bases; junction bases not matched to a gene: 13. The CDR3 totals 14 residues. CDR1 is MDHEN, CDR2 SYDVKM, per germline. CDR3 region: CASTPLPAGGGYTF. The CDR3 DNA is TGTGCCAGCACCCCACTCCCGGCAGGGGGAGGCTACACCTTC.

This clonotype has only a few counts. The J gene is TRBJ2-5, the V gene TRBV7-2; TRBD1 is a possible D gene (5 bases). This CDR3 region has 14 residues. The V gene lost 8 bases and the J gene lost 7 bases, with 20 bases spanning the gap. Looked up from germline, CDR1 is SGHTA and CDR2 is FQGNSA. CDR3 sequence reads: CASGPGIPLGTQYF. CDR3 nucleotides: TGTGCCAGCGGACCAGGGATCCCCCTAGGGACCCAGTACTTC.

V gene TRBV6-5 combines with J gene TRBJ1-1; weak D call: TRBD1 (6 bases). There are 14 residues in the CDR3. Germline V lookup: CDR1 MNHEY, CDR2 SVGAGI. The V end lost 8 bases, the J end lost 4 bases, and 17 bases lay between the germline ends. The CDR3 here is CASCPMTGPTEAFF. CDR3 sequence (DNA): TGTGCCAGCTGCCCAATGACAGGACCCACTGAAGCTTTCTTT.

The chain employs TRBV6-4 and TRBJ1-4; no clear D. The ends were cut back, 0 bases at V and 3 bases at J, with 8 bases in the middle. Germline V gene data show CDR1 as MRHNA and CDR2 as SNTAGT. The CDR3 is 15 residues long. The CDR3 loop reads CASSDSWQSNEKLFF. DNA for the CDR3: TGTGCCAGCAGTGACTCGTGGCAGTCTAATGAAAAACTGTTTTTT.

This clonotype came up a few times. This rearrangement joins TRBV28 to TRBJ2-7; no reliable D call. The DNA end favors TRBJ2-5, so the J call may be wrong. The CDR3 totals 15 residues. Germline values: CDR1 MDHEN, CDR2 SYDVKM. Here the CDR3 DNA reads TGTGCCAGCAGCCTAGGAGCCCGCGCGTCGGAGACCCAGTACTTC. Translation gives CASSLGARASETQYF.

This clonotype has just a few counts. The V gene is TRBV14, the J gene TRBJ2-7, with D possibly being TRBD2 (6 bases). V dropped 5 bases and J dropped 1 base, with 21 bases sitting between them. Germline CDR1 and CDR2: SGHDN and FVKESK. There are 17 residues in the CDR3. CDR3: CASSTRSGEGVSYEQYF. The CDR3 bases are TGTGCCAGCAGCACACGGTCGGGGGAAGGGGTGTCCTACGAGCAGTACTTC.

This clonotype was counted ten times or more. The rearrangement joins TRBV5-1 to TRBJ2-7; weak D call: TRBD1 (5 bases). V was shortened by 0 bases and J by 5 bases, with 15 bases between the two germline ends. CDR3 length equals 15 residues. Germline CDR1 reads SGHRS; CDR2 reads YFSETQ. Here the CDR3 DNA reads TGCGCCAGCAGCTTGGGATACCAGGGTGTCGACGAGCAGTACTTC. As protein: CASSLGYQGVDEQYF.

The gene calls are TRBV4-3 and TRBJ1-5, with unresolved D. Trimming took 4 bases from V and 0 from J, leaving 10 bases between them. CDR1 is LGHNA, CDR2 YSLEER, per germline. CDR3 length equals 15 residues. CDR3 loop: CASSLSANSNQPQHF. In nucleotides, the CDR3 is TGCGCCAGCAGCCTCTCAGCTAATAGCAATCAGCCCCAGCATTTT.

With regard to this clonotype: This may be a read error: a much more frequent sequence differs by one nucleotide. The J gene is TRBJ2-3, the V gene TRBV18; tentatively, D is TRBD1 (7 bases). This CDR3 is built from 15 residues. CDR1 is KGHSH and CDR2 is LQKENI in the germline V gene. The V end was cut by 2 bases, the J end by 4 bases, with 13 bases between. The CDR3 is CASSPGGTDADTQYF. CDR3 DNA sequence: TGTGCCAGCTCACCAGGGGGGACAGACGCAGATACGCAGTATTTT.

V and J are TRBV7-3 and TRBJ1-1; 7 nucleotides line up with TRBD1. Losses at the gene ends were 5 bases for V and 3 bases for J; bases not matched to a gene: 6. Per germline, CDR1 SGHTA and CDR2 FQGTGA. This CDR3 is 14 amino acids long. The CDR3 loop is CASSVQGSDTEAFF. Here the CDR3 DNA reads TGTGCCAGCAGCGTACAGGGGAGTGACACTGAAGCTTTCTTT.

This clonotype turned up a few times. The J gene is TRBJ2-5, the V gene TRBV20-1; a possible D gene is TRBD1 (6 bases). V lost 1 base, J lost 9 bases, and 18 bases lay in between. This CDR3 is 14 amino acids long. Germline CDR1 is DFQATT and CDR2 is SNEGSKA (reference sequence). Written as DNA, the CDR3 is TGCAGTGCTAGAGGGTCCCCAGGGGACGATCCCCAGTACTTC. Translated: CSARGSPGDDPQYF.

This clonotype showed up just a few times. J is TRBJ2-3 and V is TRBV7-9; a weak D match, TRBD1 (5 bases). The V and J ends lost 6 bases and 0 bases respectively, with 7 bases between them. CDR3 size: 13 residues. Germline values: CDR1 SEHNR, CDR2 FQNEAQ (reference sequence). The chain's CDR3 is CASRQASTDTQYF. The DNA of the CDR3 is TGTGCCAGCAGACAGGCTAGCACAGATACGCAGTATTTT. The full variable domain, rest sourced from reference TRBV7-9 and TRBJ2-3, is DTGVSQNPRHKITKRGQNVTFRCDPISEHNRLYWYRQTLGQGPEFLTYFQNEAQLEKSRLLSDRFSAERPKGSFSTLEIQRTEQGDSAMYLCASRQASTDTQYFGPGTRLTVL.